This TCR beta chain emerged from a study of blood T cells in healthy people across ages. A second PCR of about 7 to 12 cycles used a sample-barcoded 5' primer and a J-beta primer mix. TCRdb re-called the 5' RACE reads with MiXCR, one entry per CDR3 protein. Counted here are hundreds of thousands of distinct CDR3 sequences, about 52% occurring once; the ten biggest clones make up approximately 32%. CDR3 length: 14 residues. The germline CDR1 and CDR2 sequences are SGHTA and FQGNSA. V was shortened by 2 bases and J by 8 bases, with 15 bases between the two germline ends. J is TRBJ1-2 and V is TRBV7-2; the D is unclear. Material: blood. The sequence derives from a woman in her sixties or seventies in good health. CDR3 sequence: CASSLKSTPWGYTF. CDR3 sequence (DNA): TGTGCCAGCAGCTTAAAATCAACTCCTTGGGGCTACACCTTC.